This TCR beta chain derives from a study of blood T cell repertoires in COVID-19. Whole-study context: COVID-19 samples, acute and convalescent, were from the United States, Italy and Spain. The cDNA or gDNA used as material had been derived from T cells, B-cell-depleted T cells, or PBMCs.

CDR3 length: 19 residues. CDR1 LNHDA and CDR2 SQIVND come from the germline V gene (reference sequence). The V and J ends lost 4 bases and 0 bases, in that order; junction bases with no gene match: 12. Original processing notes: How many nucleated cells were present was estimated from reference gene primer amplification. The repertoire was sequenced with immunoSEQ multiplex PCR; TCRdb's copy has only in-frame clones and lacks some. Clone size and V and J calls were adopted from that table, with D and trimming inferred from the DNA. The data hold 200,000 to 300,000 clones, with about 85% observed a single time.

This rearrangement joins TRBV19 to TRBJ2-4, with 10 bases lining up with TRBD2. What was sequenced was peripheral blood. The sequence was collected from a man aged 60-69 years who had recovered from COVID-19. CDR3 amino acids: CASSTSGGASSRAKNIQYF. The CDR3 DNA reads TGTGCCAGTAGTACTAGCGGGGGAGCTTCTTCGAGAGCCAAAAACATTCAGTACTTC.